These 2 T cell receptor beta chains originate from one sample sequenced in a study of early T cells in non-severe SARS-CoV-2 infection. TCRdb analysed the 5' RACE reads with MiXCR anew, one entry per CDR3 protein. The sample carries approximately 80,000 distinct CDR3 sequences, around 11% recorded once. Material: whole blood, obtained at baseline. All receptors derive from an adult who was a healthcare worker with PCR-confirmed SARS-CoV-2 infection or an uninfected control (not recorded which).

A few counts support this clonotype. This CDR3 reads CASSRQGSSYNEQFF. DNA of the CDR3: TGTGCCAGCAGCCGACAGGGGAGCTCCTACAATGAGCAGTTCTTC. The V gene is TRBV6-2 or TRBV6-3, the J gene TRBJ2-1, with 8 bases matching TRBD1. Germline lookup yields CDR1 MNHEY and CDR2 SVGEGT. CDR3 length equals 15 residues. Trimming at V came to 6 bases and at J to 0 bases, leaving 4 bases not matched to a gene.

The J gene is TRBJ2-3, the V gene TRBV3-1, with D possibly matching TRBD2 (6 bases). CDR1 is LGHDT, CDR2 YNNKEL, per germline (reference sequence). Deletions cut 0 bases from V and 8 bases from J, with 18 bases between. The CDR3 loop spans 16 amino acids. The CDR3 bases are TGTGCCAGCAGCCAAGATCTTGGCGGGGTCAGGCGTACGCAGTATTTT. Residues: CASSQDLGGVRRTQYF.